These T cell receptor beta chains were read from a single sample in a study of Ad26.COV2.S vaccination and SARS-CoV-2 variants. Generated by immunoSEQ multiplex PCR, the TCRdb table keeps only in-frame clones and is missing some. The repertoire has under 550,000 clones, around 87% of them found once; the top ten carry 3.6%. The sequenced sample was peripheral blood, obtained in a trial of Ad26.COV2.S vaccine versus placebo. Receptors originate from a person aged 18-65 years who received the Ad26.COV2.S COVID-19 vaccine or a placebo. CDR3s include the opening cysteine and the closing phenylalanine or tryptophan. D genes are given only for firm matches. Size values are once, few and many counts, or a class for expanded clones, and some rows have none.

clone_size,v_call,j_call,d_call,cdr3_nt,cdr3_aa
NA,TRBV4-1,TRBJ2-7,TRBD1,TGCGCCAGCAGCCAAGATGGACAGGGGGCGCGGTACGAGCAGTACTTC,CASSQDGQGARYEQYF
NA,TRBV28,TRBJ2-7,NA,TGTGCCAGCAGTGACACCCTCGGGACCAACTTTCCTGGCGAGCAGTACTTC,CASSDTLGTNFPGEQYF
NA,TRBV7-7,TRBJ2-3,NA,TGTGCCAGCAGCTTATCCCTCGAAACAGATACGCAGTATTTT,CASSLSLETDTQYF
NA,TRBV11-3,TRBJ2-2,NA,TGTGCCAGCAGCCGCTGGGACGGGGGAGACGGGGAGCTGTTTTTT,CASSRWDGGDGELFF
NA,TRBV5-8,TRBJ2-7,TRBD1,TGTGCCAGCAGCTTGGTTCCAGGGGGCGAGCAGTACTTC,CASSLVPGGEQYF
NA,TRBV11-2,TRBJ2-3,TRBD2,TGTGCCAGCAGACCACCCCCCGCGGGAGAAGATACGCAGTATTTT,CASRPPPAGEDTQYF
NA,TRBV6-5,TRBJ2-1,NA,TGTGCCAGCACGAGGAGCAGCTCCTACAATGAGCAGTTCTTC,CASTRSSSYNEQFF
NA,TRBV7-9,TRBJ1-1,NA,TGTGCCAGCAGCTCCCCCCTGGGGGGGCGGTTTTTTGACACTGAAGCTTTCTTT,CASSSPLGGRFFDTEAFF
NA,TRBV7-2,TRBJ1-1,NA,TGTGCCAGCAGCTTAGTGAACACTGAAGCTTTCTTT,CASSLVNTEAFF
NA,TRBV24-1,TRBJ2-5,TRBD1,TGTGCCACCAGTGATCCGGGACAGGGTCAAGAGACCCAGTACTTC,CATSDPGQGQETQYF
NA,TRBV11-2,TRBJ1-6,NA,TGTGCCAGCAGCTCCCCAACTGGCAGGGGTAAACCCCTCCACTTT,CASSSPTGRGKPLHF
NA,TRBV18,TRBJ2-7,NA,TGTGCCAGCTCACCCCAGGGGTTGGTAGCGGCGGGCCGCGAGCAGTACTTC,CASSPQGLVAAGREQYF
NA,TRBV30,TRBJ2-7,TRBD1,TGTGCCTGGAGCATCCCGGGACAGGTTGGTGAGCAGTACTTC,CAWSIPGQVGEQYF
NA,TRBV4-3,TRBJ2-1,TRBD2,TGCGCCAGCAGCCAAGATAGGACTAGTGGGAATGAGCAGTTCTTC,CASSQDRTSGNEQFF
once,TRBV5-1,TRBJ2-7,TRBD1,TGCGCCAGCAGCCTTGGGACAGCCACCGAGCAGTACTTC,CASSLGTATEQYF
NA,TRBV7-2,TRBJ2-7,TRBD2,TGTGCCAGCAGCTCCTCTAGCGGCTCCTACGAGCAGTACTTC,CASSSSSGSYEQYF
NA,TRBV19,TRBJ1-5,NA,TGTGCCAGTACCCCAAATGGGGGGAGCAATCAGCCCCAGCATTTT,CASTPNGGSNQPQHF
NA,TRBV5-4,TRBJ2-1,NA,TGTGCCAGCAGGGGTGACTTACCCTCCTACAATGAGCAGTTCTTC,CASRGDLPSYNEQFF
NA,TRBV7-9,TRBJ1-6,NA,TGTGCCAGCAGCTTAGCGAGGGATTCACCCCTCCACTTT,CASSLARDSPLHF
NA,TRBV7-2,TRBJ2-7,TRBD2,TGTGCCAGCAGCGTGACTAGCGGGGGGCGTTACGAGCAGTACTTC,CASSVTSGGRYEQYF
NA,TRBV28,TRBJ1-6,NA,TGTGCCAGCAACCCGGGAAACTATAATTCACCCCTCCACTTT,CASNPGNYNSPLHF
few,TRBV30,TRBJ2-1,TRBD2,TGTGCCTGGGGCCATCTTTCGGGGAGGGGGTTCTTC,CAWGHLSGRGFF
NA,TRBV6-5,TRBJ1-1,NA,TGTGCCAGCAGTCCGGGGGCAGTTCGTCCAGCTTTCTTT,CASSPGAVRPAFF
NA,TRBV13,TRBJ1-6,NA,TGTGCCAGCAGCTTCGGCCGGGGATCTGCGATATATAATTCACCCCTCCACTTT,CASSFGRGSAIYNSPLHF
NA,TRBV7-9,TRBJ2-3,NA,TGTGCCAGCAGCTTGTCGGTGGGCGAGCCCACAGATACGCAGTATTTT,CASSLSVGEPTDTQYF
NA,TRBV5-6,TRBJ1-5,NA,TGTGCCAGCAGCTTAGGGGGATCCGAAGGTCAGCCCCAGCATTTT,CASSLGGSEGQPQHF
NA,TRBV7-9,TRBJ2-5,NA,TGTGCCAGCAGCTTATCTTTGGAGACCCAGTACTTC,CASSLSLETQYF
NA,TRBV6-2/TRBV6-3,TRBJ2-2,NA,TGTGCCAGCAGTTACTACCTCAGGGGTGGCGGGGAGCTGTTTTTT,CASSYYLRGGGELFF
NA,TRBV7-2,TRBJ1-2,NA,TGTGCCAGCAGCGGGAATGGACAGCCGAGGTTC,CASSGNGQPRF
NA,TRBV7-9,TRBJ1-3,TRBD1,TGTGCCAGCAGCCCCGCCGACAGGGTAGCAGGAAACACCATATATTTT,CASSPADRVAGNTIYF
few,TRBV10-2,TRBJ1-2,NA,TGCGCCAGCAGTGAACGTGGCAGGAGGTATGATGGCTACACCTTC,CASSERGRRYDGYTF
NA,TRBV10-3,TRBJ1-1,NA,TGTGCCATCAGTGAACCTTCGTTGCAGGAGAACACTGAAGCTTTCTTT,CAISEPSLQENTEAFF
NA,TRBV28,TRBJ2-7,TRBD1,TGTGCCAGCAGCCAAGACAGGGGTCCCTACGAGCAGTACTTC,CASSQDRGPYEQYF
NA,TRBV24-1,TRBJ1-5,NA,TGTGCCACCAGTGATTTCTCCCAGCCCCAGCATTTT,CATSDFSQPQHF
NA,TRBV6-5,TRBJ2-3,NA,TGTGCCAGCAGTTACTCGGTACCGGCGGAGGGCGCTACGCAGTATTTT,CASSYSVPAEGATQYF
NA,TRBV20-1,TRBJ2-1,NA,TGCAGTGCGGGGGAGTGGGGTGAGCAGTTCTTC,CSAGEWGEQFF
NA,TRBV5-1,TRBJ2-5,TRBD1,TGCGCCAGCAGCTTACACAGGGGACAAGAGACCCAGTACTTC,CASSLHRGQETQYF
NA,TRBV27,TRBJ1-2,TRBD1,TGTGCCAGCAGCGCCCGAACGGACAGGGGGAGCTATGGCTACACCTTC,CASSARTDRGSYGYTF
NA,TRBV12-3/TRBV12-4,TRBJ2-1,NA,TGTGCCAGCAGTTGGGGGAAGAATGAGCAGTTCTTC,CASSWGKNEQFF
NA,TRBV4-3,TRBJ1-4,NA,TGCGCCAGCAGCAGGGGCGCAACTAATGAAAAACTGTTTTTT,CASSRGATNEKLFF
NA,TRBV28,TRBJ2-1,NA,TGTGCCAGCAGTTTAAGCCCTAACAATGAGCAGTTCTTC,CASSLSPNNEQFF
NA,TRBV6-1,TRBJ1-2,NA,TGTGCCAGCAGTGAGACTTTCCGGGACGATGGCTACACCTTC,CASSETFRDDGYTF
NA,TRBV3-1/TRBV3-2,TRBJ2-5,NA,TGTGCCAGCAGCATGCTACGGCCCAGGGAAATTCAAGAGACCCAGTACTTC,CASSMLRPREIQETQYF
NA,TRBV3-1/TRBV3-2,TRBJ2-7,NA,TGTGCCAGCAGCTTACGTCGGAGGGGCTACGAGCAGTACTTC,CASSLRRRGYEQYF
NA,TRBV4-2,TRBJ1-6,NA,TGTGCCAGCAGCCAAGATCTTAGCAGAGATAATTCACCCCTCCACTTT,CASSQDLSRDNSPLHF
NA,TRBV7-3,TRBJ2-7,TRBD1,TGTGCCAGCAGCTTAACGTTACAGGGGACCTACGAGCAGTACTTC,CASSLTLQGTYEQYF
once,TRBV7-2,TRBJ2-1,TRBD2,TGTGCCAGCAGCTTAGTTTCCTCAGCGGGGGGGCCTAGGAATGAGCAGTTCTTC,CASSLVSSAGGPRNEQFF
NA,TRBV5-1,TRBJ1-5,NA,TGCGCCAGCAGCTTATATAGCAATCAGCCCCAGCATTTT,CASSLYSNQPQHF
NA,TRBV9,TRBJ2-5,NA,TGTGCCAGCAGCGTAAGTTCAGGGACAGAGACCCAGTACTTC,CASSVSSGTETQYF
NA,TRBV2,TRBJ2-7,TRBD1,TGTGCCAGCAGAGGGACAGGAGTCTCCTACGAGCAGTACTTC,CASRGTGVSYEQYF
NA,TRBV5-4,TRBJ2-5,NA,TGTGCCAGCAGCCATTTGGGGGGGGCCCAGGAGACCCAGTACTTC,CASSHLGGAQETQYF
few,TRBV7-8,TRBJ1-4,NA,TGTGCCAGCAGCTTAGCCGACCCACGGGAGCTCTTTAATGAAAAACTGTTTTTT,CASSLADPRELFNEKLFF
NA,TRBV4-2,TRBJ2-6,NA,TGTGCCAGCAGCCAAGATGGAGGAGGACGCAGGGCCAACGTCCTGACTTTC,CASSQDGGGRRANVLTF